This T cell receptor (beta chain) was captured in a study of early T cells in non-severe SARS-CoV-2 infection. Overall study: Chains were not paired, and sequencing was done on bulk RNA from unsorted whole blood.

Individual cDNA molecules received unique molecular identifiers. TCRdb independently ran MiXCR on the 5' RACE reads; one entry per CDR3 protein. The sample lists some 30,000 distinct CDR3 sequences, approximately 7% seen once, with around 2.9% in the top ten. This clonotype was counted at least ten times. The source is an adult who was a healthcare worker with PCR-confirmed SARS-CoV-2 infection or an uninfected control (not recorded which). The specimen sequenced was whole blood.

CDR3 region: CSAPGLAGVPDTQYF. Here the CDR3 DNA reads TGCAGTGCCCCCGGACTAGCGGGTGTACCCGATACGCAGTATTTT. The V call is TRBV20-1, the J call TRBJ2-3; 11 bases fit TRBD2. The CDR3 has 15 amino acids. The V gene end was trimmed by 6 bases and the J gene end by 6 bases; junction bases not matched to a gene: 11. Germline lookup yields CDR1 DFQATT and CDR2 SNEGSKA (reference sequence).